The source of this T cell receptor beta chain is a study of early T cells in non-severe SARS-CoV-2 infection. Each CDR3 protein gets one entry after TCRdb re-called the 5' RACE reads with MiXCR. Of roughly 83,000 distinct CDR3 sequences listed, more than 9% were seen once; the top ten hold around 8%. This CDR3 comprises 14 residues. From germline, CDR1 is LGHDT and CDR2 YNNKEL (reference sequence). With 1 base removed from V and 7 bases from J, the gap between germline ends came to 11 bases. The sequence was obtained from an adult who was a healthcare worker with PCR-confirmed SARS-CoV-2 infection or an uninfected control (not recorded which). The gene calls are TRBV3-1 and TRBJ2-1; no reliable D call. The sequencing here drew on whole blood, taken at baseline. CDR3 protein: CASSQGVVVNEQFF. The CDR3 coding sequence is TGTGCCAGCAGCCAAGGGGTAGTGGTAAATGAGCAGTTCTTC.